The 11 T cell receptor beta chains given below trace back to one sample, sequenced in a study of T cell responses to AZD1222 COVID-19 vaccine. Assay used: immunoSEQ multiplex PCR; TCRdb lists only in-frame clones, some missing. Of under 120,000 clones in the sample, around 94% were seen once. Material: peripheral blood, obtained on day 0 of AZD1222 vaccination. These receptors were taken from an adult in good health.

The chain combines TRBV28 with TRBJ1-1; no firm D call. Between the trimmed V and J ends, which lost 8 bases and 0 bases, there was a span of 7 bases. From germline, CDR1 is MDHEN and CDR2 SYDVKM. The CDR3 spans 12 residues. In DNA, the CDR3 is TGTGCCAGCGTCACCCTGAACACTGAAGCTTTCTTT. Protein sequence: CASVTLNTEAFF.

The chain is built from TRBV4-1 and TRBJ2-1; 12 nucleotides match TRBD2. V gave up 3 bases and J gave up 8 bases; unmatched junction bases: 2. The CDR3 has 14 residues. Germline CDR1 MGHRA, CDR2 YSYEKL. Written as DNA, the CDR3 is TGCGCCAGCAGCCAGACTAGCGGGAGCGATGAGCAGTTCTTC. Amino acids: CASSQTSGSDEQFF.

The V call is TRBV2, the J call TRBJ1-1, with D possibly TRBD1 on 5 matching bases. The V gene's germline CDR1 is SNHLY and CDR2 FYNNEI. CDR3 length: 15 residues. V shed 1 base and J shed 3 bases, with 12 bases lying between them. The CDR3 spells CASSEGQIGYTEAFF. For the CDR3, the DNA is TGTGCCAGCAGTGAAGGACAGATTGGTTACACTGAAGCTTTCTTT.

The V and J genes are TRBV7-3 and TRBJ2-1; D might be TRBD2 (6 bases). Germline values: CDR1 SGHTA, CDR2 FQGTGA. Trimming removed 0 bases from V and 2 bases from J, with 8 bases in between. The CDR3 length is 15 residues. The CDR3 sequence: CASSLTAGTYNEQFF. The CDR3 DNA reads TGTGCCAGCAGCTTAACGGCGGGGACCTACAATGAGCAGTTCTTC. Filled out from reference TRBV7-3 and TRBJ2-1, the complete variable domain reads GAGVSQTPSNKVTEKGKYVELRCDPISGHTALYWYRQSLGQGPEFLIYFQGTGAADDSGLPNDRFFAVRPEGSVSTLKIQRTERGDSAVYLCASSLTAGTYNEQFFGPGTRLTVL.

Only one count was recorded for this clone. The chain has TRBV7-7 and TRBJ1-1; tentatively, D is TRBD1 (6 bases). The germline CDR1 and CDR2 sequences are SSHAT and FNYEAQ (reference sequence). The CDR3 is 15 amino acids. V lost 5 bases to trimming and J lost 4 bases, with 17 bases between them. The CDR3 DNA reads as TGTGCCAGCAGCCCCCCCCGGGGGCAGGGCACTGAAGCTTTCTTT. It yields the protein CASSPPRGQGTEAFF.

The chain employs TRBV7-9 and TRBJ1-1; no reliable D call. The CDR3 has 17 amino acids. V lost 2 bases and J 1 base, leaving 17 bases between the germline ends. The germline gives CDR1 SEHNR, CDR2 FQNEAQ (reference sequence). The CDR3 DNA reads TGTGCCAGCAGCTTACTAGTTACAGACGATCGGAACACTGAAGCTTTCTTT. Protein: CASSLLVTDDRNTEAFF.

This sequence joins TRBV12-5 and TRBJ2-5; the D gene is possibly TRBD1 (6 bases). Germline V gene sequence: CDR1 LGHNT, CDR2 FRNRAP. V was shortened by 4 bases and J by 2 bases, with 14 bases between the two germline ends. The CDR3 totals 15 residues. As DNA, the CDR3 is TGTGCTAGTGGTTCCTTCCGACAGGAGCAAGAGACCCAGTACTTC. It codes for CASGSFRQEQETQYF.

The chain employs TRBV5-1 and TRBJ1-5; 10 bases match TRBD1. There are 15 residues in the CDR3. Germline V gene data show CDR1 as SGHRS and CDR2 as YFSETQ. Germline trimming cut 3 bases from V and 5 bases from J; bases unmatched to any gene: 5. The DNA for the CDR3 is TGCGCCAGCAGCTCGGGACAGGGGAATCATCAGCCCCAGCATTTT. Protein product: CASSSGQGNHQPQHF.

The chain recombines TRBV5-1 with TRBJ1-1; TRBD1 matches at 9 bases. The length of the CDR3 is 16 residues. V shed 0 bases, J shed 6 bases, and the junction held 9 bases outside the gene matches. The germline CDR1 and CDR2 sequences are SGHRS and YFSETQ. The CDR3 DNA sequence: TGCGCCAGCAGCTTGGACGGGACAGGGTCTCTGGCTGAAGCTTTCTTT. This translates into CASSLDGTGSLAEAFF. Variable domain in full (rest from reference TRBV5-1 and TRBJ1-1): KAGVTQTPRYLIKTRGQQVTLSCSPISGHRSVSWYQQTPGQGLQFLFEYFSETQRNKGNFPGRFSGRQFSNSRSEMNVSTLELGDSALYLCASSLDGTGSLAEAFFGQGTRLTVV.

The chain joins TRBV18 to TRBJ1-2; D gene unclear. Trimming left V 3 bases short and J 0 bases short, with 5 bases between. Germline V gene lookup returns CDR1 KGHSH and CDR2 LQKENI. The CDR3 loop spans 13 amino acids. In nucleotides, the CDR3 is TGTGCCAGCTCACCGGGCGCTAACTATGGCTACACCTTC. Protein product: CASSPGANYGYTF.

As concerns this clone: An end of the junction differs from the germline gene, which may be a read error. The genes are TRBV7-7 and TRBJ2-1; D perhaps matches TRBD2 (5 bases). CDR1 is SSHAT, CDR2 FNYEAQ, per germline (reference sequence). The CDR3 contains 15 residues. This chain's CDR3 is CASSLGADPYNEQFF. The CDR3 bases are TGTGCTAGCAGCTTGGGAGCGGACCCCTACAATGAGCAGTTCTTC.